This is a list of T cell receptor beta chains from one sample in a study of OX40 agonist ivuxolimab in advanced cancers. Profiled with immunoSEQ multiplex PCR; TCRdb holds only in-frame clones, not every one. This repertoire shows approximately 39,000 clones, around 80% found once; its top ten account for around 10%. Sequences were derived from CD4+ or CD8+ T cells sorted from blood, sampled in a trial of the OX40 agonist ivuxolimab. The receptors derive from an adult with an advanced solid tumor such as melanoma, head and neck, liver or kidney cancer. Both conserved end residues are part of each CDR3. Fields, in order: clone size, D gene, J gene, V gene, CDR3 protein, CDR3 DNA. The D gene is left open where the match is weak. The size field is filled for only some rows; it gives once, few, many or a size class.

clone size: NA; D gene: TRBD2; J gene: TRBJ2-3; V gene: TRBV6-6; CDR3 protein: CASSPGGAADTQYF; CDR3 DNA: TGTGCCAGCAGTCCCGGGGGGGCCGCAGATACGCAGTATTTT
clone size: NA; D gene: NA; J gene: TRBJ1-1; V gene: TRBV29-1; CDR3 protein: CSVEQGSKEAFF; CDR3 DNA: TGCAGCGTTGAACAGGGGTCCAAGGAAGCTTTCTTT
clone size: once; D gene: TRBD2; J gene: TRBJ2-1; V gene: TRBV6-5; CDR3 protein: CASSYLAGGYNEQFF; CDR3 DNA: TGTGCCAGCAGTTACTTGGCGGGGGGGTACAATGAGCAGTTCTTC
clone size: NA; D gene: TRBD1; J gene: TRBJ1-2; V gene: TRBV7-9; CDR3 protein: CASSPLHRGSYTF; CDR3 DNA: TGTGCCAGCAGCCCCTTACACAGGGGTAGTTACACCTTC
clone size: NA; D gene: NA; J gene: TRBJ2-5; V gene: TRBV18; CDR3 protein: CASSQQTGETQYF; CDR3 DNA: TGTGCCAGCTCACAGCAGACAGGAGAGACCCAGTACTTC
clone size: once; D gene: TRBD1; J gene: TRBJ2-1; V gene: TRBV5-1; CDR3 protein: CASSGGQGGDEQFF; CDR3 DNA: TGCGCCAGCAGCGGAGGACAGGGGGGCGATGAGCAGTTCTTC
clone size: NA; D gene: TRBD1; J gene: TRBJ1-6; V gene: TRBV30; CDR3 protein: CAWSAGQGISPLHF; CDR3 DNA: TGTGCCTGGAGCGCCGGACAGGGGATCTCACCCCTCCACTTT
clone size: NA; D gene: NA; J gene: TRBJ1-1; V gene: TRBV27; CDR3 protein: CASSFLIKGTEAFF; CDR3 DNA: TGTGCCAGCAGTTTCCTCATAAAGGGGACTGAAGCTTTCTTT
clone size: NA; D gene: NA; J gene: TRBJ1-2; V gene: TRBV6-5; CDR3 protein: CASSYTGNYGYTF; CDR3 DNA: TGTGCCAGCAGTTACACAGGGAACTATGGCTACACCTTC
clone size: few; D gene: NA; J gene: TRBJ2-5; V gene: TRBV10-3; CDR3 protein: CAISEPKKLAQYF; CDR3 DNA: TGTGCCATCAGTGAGCCCAAGAAGCTGGCCCAGTACTTC
clone size: once; D gene: NA; J gene: TRBJ1-1; V gene: TRBV28; CDR3 protein: CASSTRTHGGGAFF; CDR3 DNA: TGTGCCAGCAGTACCCGAACCCACGGGGGGGGAGCTTTCTTT
clone size: NA; D gene: TRBD1; J gene: TRBJ2-5; V gene: TRBV29-1; CDR3 protein: CSVVPRGLILREAQYF; CDR3 DNA: TGCAGCGTTGTGCCCAGGGGGCTGATTTTAAGGGAGGCCCAGTACTTC
clone size: NA; D gene: TRBD1; J gene: TRBJ1-2; V gene: TRBV13; CDR3 protein: CASSLYGQGGGGYTF; CDR3 DNA: TGTGCCAGCAGCTTATATGGACAGGGGGGAGGTGGCTACACCTTC
clone size: NA; D gene: TRBD2; J gene: TRBJ2-1; V gene: TRBV4-1; CDR3 protein: CASSQEALAGGRSSYNEQFF; CDR3 DNA: TGCGCCAGCAGCCAAGAAGCCCTAGCGGGGGGACGAAGCTCCTACAATGAGCAGTTCTTC
clone size: NA; D gene: NA; J gene: TRBJ1-2; V gene: TRBV19; CDR3 protein: CASNPQIGQRLYGYTF; CDR3 DNA: TGTGCCAGTAACCCCCAAATCGGACAGCGTCTATACGGCTACACCTTC
clone size: once; D gene: TRBD1; J gene: TRBJ1-2; V gene: TRBV11-2; CDR3 protein: CASTQGARNNYGYTF; CDR3 DNA: TGTGCCAGCACCCAGGGGGCCCGAAATAACTATGGCTACACCTTC
clone size: NA; D gene: NA; J gene: TRBJ2-3; V gene: TRBV7-2; CDR3 protein: CASSFTAMDTQYF; CDR3 DNA: TGTGCCAGCAGCTTTACAGCCATGGATACGCAGTATTTT
clone size: NA; D gene: TRBD1; J gene: TRBJ2-5; V gene: TRBV6-1; CDR3 protein: CASSEGTGMGETQYF; CDR3 DNA: TGTGCCAGCAGTGAAGGGACAGGTATGGGAGAGACCCAGTACTTC
clone size: once; D gene: TRBD2; J gene: TRBJ2-1; V gene: TRBV15; CDR3 protein: CATSFGTSGRSSYNEQFF; CDR3 DNA: TGTGCCACCAGCTTCGGGACTAGCGGCCGGAGCTCCTACAATGAGCAGTTCTTC
clone size: once; D gene: NA; J gene: TRBJ2-2; V gene: TRBV5-1; CDR3 protein: CASSLAQSTGELFF; CDR3 DNA: TGCGCCAGCAGCTTGGCCCAGAGCACCGGGGAGCTGTTTTTT
clone size: NA; D gene: NA; J gene: TRBJ2-7; V gene: TRBV6-1; CDR3 protein: CASSTQALNSYEQYF; CDR3 DNA: TGTGCCAGCAGTACCCAGGCGTTAAACTCCTACGAGCAGTACTTC
clone size: NA; D gene: NA; J gene: TRBJ1-6; V gene: TRBV5-1; CDR3 protein: CATIHYSCYRELTYNSPLHF; CDR3 DNA: NA
clone size: NA; D gene: TRBD1; J gene: TRBJ1-3; V gene: TRBV5-4; CDR3 protein: CASSLPGTGIGNTIYF; CDR3 DNA: TGTGCCAGCAGCCTTCCCGGGACAGGGATCGGAAACACCATATATTTT
clone size: NA; D gene: NA; J gene: TRBJ1-1; V gene: TRBV19; CDR3 protein: CASSGQGRTEAFF; CDR3 DNA: TGTGCCAGTAGTGGTCAGGGCCGGACTGAAGCTTTCTTT
clone size: NA; D gene: TRBD2; J gene: TRBJ2-2; V gene: TRBV6-5; CDR3 protein: CASSYMAGVTGELFF; CDR3 DNA: TGTGCCAGCAGTTATATGGCGGGGGTCACCGGGGAGCTGTTTTTT
clone size: NA; D gene: NA; J gene: TRBJ1-4; V gene: TRBV6-1; CDR3 protein: CASSESRGRGNEKLFF; CDR3 DNA: TGTGCCAGCAGTGAGAGCAGGGGACGGGGTAATGAAAAACTGTTTTTT
clone size: once; D gene: TRBD1; J gene: TRBJ1-4; V gene: TRBV6-1; CDR3 protein: CASSETSEGQGNEKLFF; CDR3 DNA: TGTGCCAGCAGTGAAACCTCCGAGGGACAGGGGAATGAAAAACTGTTTTTT
clone size: NA; D gene: NA; J gene: TRBJ1-1; V gene: TRBV7-9; CDR3 protein: CASSPPWETLVAFF; CDR3 DNA: TGTGCCAGCAGCCCCCCGTGGGAAACACTTGTAGCTTTCTTT
clone size: NA; D gene: NA; J gene: TRBJ2-5; V gene: TRBV15; CDR3 protein: CATSRRGRGRGQETQYF; CDR3 DNA: TGTGCCACCAGCAGACGTGGCCGCGGGCGGGGCCAAGAGACCCAGTACTTC
clone size: NA; D gene: NA; J gene: TRBJ1-6; V gene: TRBV9; CDR3 protein: CATSTGTNSPLHF; CDR3 DNA: TGTGCCACGTCGACAGGAACTAATTCACCCCTCCACTTT
clone size: once; D gene: NA; J gene: TRBJ2-5; V gene: TRBV11-2; CDR3 protein: CASSSTQGWETQYF; CDR3 DNA: TGTGCCAGCAGCTCAACTCAGGGTTGGGAGACCCAGTACTTC